The rows below give T cell receptor beta chains drawn from one sample of a study of CD8+CD57+ T cells in acquired aplastic anemia. MiXCR, run by TCRdb on the reads, gives a single entry per CDR3 protein. The sample yields about 170,000 distinct CDR3 sequences, 40% to 55% seen once. Sequenced sample: sorted CD4+, CD8+, or CD8+CD57+ T cells (not recorded which) from PBMCs. These receptors all stem from a human donor with aplastic anemia. Both conserved end residues are trimmed from each CDR3. A D gene is named only where the DNA matches it firmly.

cdr3_aa	d_call	v_call
ASSLGTGGGYT	TRBD1	TRBV7-6
ASSPAYSNQPQH	-	TRBV6-1
SAFGGISASPLH	-	TRBV20-1
ASNSTPGQNYNSPLH	-	TRBV11-2
ASSFGNTIY	-	TRBV5-6
AISVPGTGGEKLF	-	TRBV10-3
ASSPLLRTRGNYGYT	-	TRBV12-3/TRBV12-4
ASSFGRYNEQF	-	TRBV11-3
ASRGQFLYEQY	TRBD1	TRBV2
ASSATVNTEAF	-	TRBV13
ATQGLTGLTDTQY	-	TRBV24-1
ASSDAGWLSGYT	-	TRBV2
ASSVGVPGQMSPGYT	TRBD1	TRBV9
ASSGERSNQPQY	-	TRBV2
ASMTGSHEQY	TRBD1	TRBV24-1
ASSLVRDGYT	-	TRBV5-6
SPEGYEQY	-	TRBV20-1
ASSLARTSGNTIY	-	TRBV13
ASSGHRAGNTEAF	-	TRBV25-1
SARLSGANVLT	-	TRBV20-1
ASSLVEETQY	-	TRBV7-9
ASSFPGQGEQY	TRBD1	TRBV27
ASSLVAGRGYTQY	TRBD2	TRBV7-3
ASSPRVEGSEQY	-	TRBV7-8
AISEYGSGQPFNQPQH	-	TRBV10-3
ATSDYPLGTSTDTQY	-	TRBV24-1
ASSHKGKLF	-	TRBV12-3/TRBV12-4
AISESHRVSYEQY	-	TRBV10-3
ASRVGDRNTEAF	TRBD1	TRBV19
ASSPRDLYEQY	-	TRBV3-1
ASSVTEAF	-	TRBV2
SVEVLAGRDQF	TRBD2	TRBV29-1
AISAGQAYEQY	TRBD1	TRBV6-1
ASGPGTRFTEAF	-	TRBV2
ASSSGYNEQF	-	TRBV5-1
ASSTGTGDFRYYGYT	TRBD1	TRBV4-2
ASSIRDSSYEQY	TRBD1	TRBV6-1
ASRSETGGYSPLH	TRBD1	TRBV12-3/TRBV12-4
ASSEGGSAANVLT	-	TRBV14
SARVFYEQY	-	TRBV20-1